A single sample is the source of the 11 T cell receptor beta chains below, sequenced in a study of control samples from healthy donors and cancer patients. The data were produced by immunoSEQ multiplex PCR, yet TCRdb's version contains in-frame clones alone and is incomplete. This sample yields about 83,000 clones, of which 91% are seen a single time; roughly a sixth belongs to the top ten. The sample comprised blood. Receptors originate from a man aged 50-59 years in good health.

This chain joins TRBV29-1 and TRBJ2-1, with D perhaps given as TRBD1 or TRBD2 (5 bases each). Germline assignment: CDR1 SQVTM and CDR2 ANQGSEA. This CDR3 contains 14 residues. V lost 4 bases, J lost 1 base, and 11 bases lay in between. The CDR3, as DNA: TGCAGCGTTGCAGGGAGAGGGTCCTACAATGAGCAGTTCTTC. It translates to CSVAGRGSYNEQFF.

The CDR3 is CASSRGSGAGVNQPQHF. The CDR3 bases are TGTGCCAGCAGCCGAGGTTCAGGGGCTGGGGTTAATCAGCCCCAGCATTTT. The chain recombines TRBV7-9 with TRBJ1-5; D possibly corresponds to TRBD1 (6 bases). V shed 5 bases and J shed 4 bases, with 21 bases lying between them. CDR3 length: 17 amino acids. Germline CDR1 reads SEHNR; CDR2 reads FQNEAQ (reference sequence).

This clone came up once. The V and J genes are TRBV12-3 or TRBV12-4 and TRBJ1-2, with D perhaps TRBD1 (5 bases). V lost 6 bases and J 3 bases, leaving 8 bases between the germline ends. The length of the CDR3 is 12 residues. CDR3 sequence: CASSREYYGYTF. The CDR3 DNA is TGTGCCAGCAGCAGGGAGTACTATGGCTACACCTTC.

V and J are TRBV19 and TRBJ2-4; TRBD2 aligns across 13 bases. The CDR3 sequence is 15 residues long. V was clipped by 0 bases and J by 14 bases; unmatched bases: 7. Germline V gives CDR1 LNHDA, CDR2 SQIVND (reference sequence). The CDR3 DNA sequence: TGTGCCAGTAGTATAGATCGCCTGGGACTAGCGGGGAAGTACTTC. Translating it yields CASSIDRLGLAGKYF.

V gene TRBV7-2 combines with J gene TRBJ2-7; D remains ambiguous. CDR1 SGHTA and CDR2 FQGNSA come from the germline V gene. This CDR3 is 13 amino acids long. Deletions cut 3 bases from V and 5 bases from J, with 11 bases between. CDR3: CASSLSGRDEQYF. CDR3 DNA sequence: TGTGCCAGCAGCTTGTCTGGCCGCGACGAGCAGTACTTC.

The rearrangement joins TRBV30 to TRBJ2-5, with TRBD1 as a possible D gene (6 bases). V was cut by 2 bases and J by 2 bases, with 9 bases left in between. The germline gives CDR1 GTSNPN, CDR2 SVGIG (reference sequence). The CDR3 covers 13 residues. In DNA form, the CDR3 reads TGTGCCTGGAGTACGGGACAACAAGAGACCCAGTACTTC. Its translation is CAWSTGQQETQYF. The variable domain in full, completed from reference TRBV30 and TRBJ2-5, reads SQTIHQWPATLVQPVGSPLSLECTVEGTSNPNLYWYRQAAGRGLQLLFYSVGIGQISSEVPQNLSASRPQDRQFILSSKKLLLSDSGFYLCAWSTGQQETQYFGPGTRLLVL.

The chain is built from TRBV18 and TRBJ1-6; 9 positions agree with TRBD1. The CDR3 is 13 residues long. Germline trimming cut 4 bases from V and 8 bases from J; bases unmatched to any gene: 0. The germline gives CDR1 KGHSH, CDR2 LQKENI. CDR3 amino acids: CASSRTGDSPLHF. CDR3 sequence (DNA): TGTGCCAGCTCACGGACAGGGGATTCACCCCTCCACTTT.

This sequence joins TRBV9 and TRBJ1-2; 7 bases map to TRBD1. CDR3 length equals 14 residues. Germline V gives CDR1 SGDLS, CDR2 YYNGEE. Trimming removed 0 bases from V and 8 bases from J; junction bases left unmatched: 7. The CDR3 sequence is CASSVAQGIGGYTF. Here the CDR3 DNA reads TGTGCCAGCAGCGTAGCACAGGGGATAGGAGGCTACACCTTC.

Written as DNA, the CDR3 is TGTGCCAGCAGCTTAGTGGGGACAGTCTCACCCCTCCACTTT. This gives the protein CASSLVGTVSPLHF. The gene calls are TRBV7-2 and TRBJ1-6, with TRBD1 matching over 7 bases. This CDR3 contains 14 residues. Germline V gene sequence: CDR1 SGHTA, CDR2 FQGNSA. The J segment lost 10 bases and the V segment lost 1 base, leaving 4 bases of the junction unmatched.

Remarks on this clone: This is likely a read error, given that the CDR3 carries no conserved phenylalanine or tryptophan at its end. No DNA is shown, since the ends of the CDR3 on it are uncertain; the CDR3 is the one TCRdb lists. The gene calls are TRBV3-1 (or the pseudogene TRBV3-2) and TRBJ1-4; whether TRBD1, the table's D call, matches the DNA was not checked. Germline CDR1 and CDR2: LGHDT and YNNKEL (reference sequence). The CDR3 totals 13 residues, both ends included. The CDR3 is CASSQDLLGPIFY.

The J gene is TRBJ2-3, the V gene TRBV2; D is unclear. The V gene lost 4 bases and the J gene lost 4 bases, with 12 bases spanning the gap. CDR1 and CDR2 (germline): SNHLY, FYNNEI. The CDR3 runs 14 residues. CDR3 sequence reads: CASSGLLVSDTQYF. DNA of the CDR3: TGTGCCAGCAGTGGGCTCCTAGTATCAGATACGCAGTATTTT.